The 3 T cell receptor beta chains given below trace back to one sample, sequenced in a study of cytomegalovirus exposure and HLA in healthy donors (dated 2017 in TCRdb). Libraries came from the immunoSEQ multiplex PCR assay. The multiplex PCR relied on a mix of 60 forward primers for TCR Vbeta segments and 13 reverse primers for TCR Jbeta segments. The source is immuneACCESS, and TCRdb retained only in-frame sequences with V and J called. Part of the clones is not carried over; for the studies checked, unresolved V genes explain less than half of this, and the remainder is unexplained. The sample records 150,000 to 200,000 clones, about 80% of which are singletons. Of the sample, 2.1% falls within the top ten clones. The specimen was PBMCs. The receptors come from a woman aged 18-29 years in good health and CMV-seropositive.

V usage is TRBV7-2 and J usage is TRBJ2-7; no clear D gene. Germline loops: CDR1 SGHTA, CDR2 FQGNSA. The CDR3 is 10 amino acids. CDR3 in DNA: TGTGCCAGCAGCTTAGAGAGACAAGACGTC. It is translated as CASSLERQDV.

The V gene is TRBV27, the J gene TRBJ2-2; TRBD1 matches at 10 bases. The CDR3 contains 18 residues. The germline V gene has CDR1 MNHEY and CDR2 SMNVEV (reference sequence). Trimming at V came to 4 bases and at J to 4 bases, leaving 12 bases not matched to a gene. CDR3 protein: CASSSTWGGQGSTGELFF. CDR3 bases: TGTGCCAGCAGTTCTACCTGGGGGGGACAGGGGAGCACCGGGGAGCTGTTTTTT.

J is TRBJ2-7 and V is TRBV5-6; 13 bases are shared with TRBD2. CDR1 SGHDT and CDR2 YYEEEE come from the germline V gene. After removal of 2 bases from V and 5 bases from J, the junction contained 10 bases not matched to a gene. CDR3 length: 17 amino acids. CDR3: CASSFPTSGGNLNEQYV. CDR3 nucleotide sequence: TGTGCCAGCAGCTTCCCGACTAGCGGGGGGAATCTTAACGAGCAGTACGTC.